The 21 T cell receptor beta chains below come from one sample, sequenced in a study of early T cells in non-severe SARS-CoV-2 infection. TCRdb fed the 5' RACE reads into MiXCR, producing one record per CDR3 protein. The repertoire holds more than 65,000 distinct CDR3 sequences, roughly 12% seen once, with approximately 2.6% in the top ten. Here the sequenced sample was whole blood, taken at baseline. The receptor set was obtained from an adult who was a healthcare worker with PCR-confirmed SARS-CoV-2 infection or an uninfected control (not recorded which).

In nucleotides, the CDR3 is TGTGCCAGCAGCCAACAGGGGGCAGCGAATGGGGATACGCAGTATTTT. Translation gives CASSQQGAANGDTQYF. V and J are TRBV4-2 and TRBJ2-3, with 8 bases identical to TRBD1. J lost 6 bases, V lost 2 bases, and 10 bases had no gene match. CDR3 length: 16 amino acids. Germline V gene data show CDR1 as LGHNA and CDR2 as YNFKEQ.

This rearrangement joins TRBV20-1 to TRBJ2-7; D is possibly TRBD1 (5 bases). The CDR3 extends over 14 amino acids. CDR1 is DFQATT, CDR2 SNEGSKA, per germline (reference sequence). With 5 bases removed from V and 0 bases from J, the gap between germline ends came to 14 bases. CDR3 amino acids: CSAPLGDSSYEQYF. The CDR3 bases are TGCAGTGCTCCCCTCGGCGACAGCTCCTACGAGCAGTACTTC.

The chain carries TRBV7-8 and TRBJ1-2; D perhaps matches TRBD1 (6 bases). The V end lost 2 bases, the J end lost 4 bases, and 14 bases lay between the germline ends. Germline loops: CDR1 SGHVS, CDR2 FQNEAQ. This CDR3 contains 15 residues. CDR3: CASSLISGQPYGYTF. Written as DNA, the CDR3 is TGTGCCAGCAGCTTAATCTCCGGACAGCCCTATGGCTACACCTTC.

The table lists this clonotype with a few counts. The rearrangement uses TRBV12-3 or TRBV12-4 and TRBJ2-1; 7 bases are shared with TRBD1. The CDR3 runs 15 residues. J lost 5 bases, V lost 5 bases, and 9 bases had no gene match. This CDR3 is CASSARQGFHNEQFF. In DNA, the CDR3 is TGTGCCAGCAGTGCGCGACAGGGATTCCACAATGAGCAGTTCTTC.

In its sample, this clonotype was seen many times. This sequence joins TRBV7-2 and TRBJ2-3, with D tentatively TRBD2 (6 bases). Trimming took off 1 base at V and 5 bases at J, with 7 bases between the two ends. The CDR3 sequence is 13 residues long. Looked up from germline, CDR1 is SGHTA and CDR2 is FQGNSA. The CDR3 protein is CASSLGRGDTQYF. DNA for the CDR3: TGTGCCAGCAGCTTAGGGCGGGGAGATACGCAGTATTTT.

This clonotype was recorded many times. The chain employs TRBV29-1 and TRBJ2-3, with TRBD2 as a possible D gene (5 bases). V was cut by 3 bases and J by 2 bases, with 9 bases left in between. From germline, CDR1 is SQVTM and CDR2 ANQGSEA. The CDR3 is 13 amino acids. The CDR3, as DNA: TGCAGCGTTGACCGGGAATACACAGATACGCAGTATTTT. It specifies CSVDREYTDTQYF.

The chain carries TRBV20-1 and TRBJ1-1; maybe TRBD1 (5 bases). Per the germline V gene, CDR1 is DFQATT and CDR2 is SNEGSKA (reference sequence). The length of the CDR3 is 13 residues. The V gene lost 0 bases and the J gene lost 4 bases, with 9 bases spanning the gap. The CDR3 DNA reads as TGCAGTGCTAGAGATCTGAGGGGCACTGAAGCTTTCTTT. Encoded protein: CSARDLRGTEAFF.

The chain joins TRBV20-1 to TRBJ2-3, with D uncertain. The CDR3 loop spans 12 amino acids. Germline loops: CDR1 DFQATT, CDR2 SNEGSKA (reference sequence). Trimming pared 2 bases from V and 4 bases from J, leaving 7 bases between. In DNA form, the CDR3 reads TGCAGTGCTAGAACCTTTTCAGATACGCAGTATTTT. Protein: CSARTFSDTQYF.

This clonotype turned up a few times. V usage is TRBV12-3 or TRBV12-4 and J usage is TRBJ2-3; D is unresolved. Trimming removed 4 bases at V and 2 bases at J, with 16 bases between. The CDR3 is 16 amino acids. As DNA, the CDR3 is TGTGCCAGCAGTTCCTACCACGACCAATCCACAGATACGCAGTATTTT. It is translated as CASSSYHDQSTDTQYF.

The CDR3 region has the DNA TGTGCCAGCAGCGGGCAAGGGACAGGGGCCCCCGTGGAGACCCAGTACTTC. Protein product: CASSGQGTGAPVETQYF. The rearrangement links TRBV2 to TRBJ2-5; the match to TRBD1 covers 10 bases. Germline values: CDR1 SNHLY, CDR2 FYNNEI. CDR3 length: 17 amino acids. Germline trimming cut 6 bases from V and 5 bases from J; bases unmatched to any gene: 15.

The chain carries TRBV11-2 and TRBJ2-7; the D is unclear. The CDR3 runs 16 residues. The V and J ends lost 4 bases and 5 bases respectively, with 21 bases between them. CDR1 SGHAT and CDR2 FQNNGV come from the germline V gene. In DNA, the CDR3 is TGTGCCAGCAGCTCCCGGAGATATGGGTTCCGGGACGAGCAGTACTTC. It is translated as CASSSRRYGFRDEQYF.

The chain employs TRBV6-1 and TRBJ1-3, with TRBD1 as a possible D gene (6 bases). Looked up from germline, CDR1 is MNHNS and CDR2 is SASEGT. CDR3 length: 13 amino acids. The V gene lost 7 bases and the J gene lost 8 bases, with 15 bases spanning the gap. CDR3 nucleotide sequence: TGTGCCAGCAACCGGGACAACGGATACACCATATATTTT. Translating it yields CASNRDNGYTIYF.

In its sample, this clonotype was seen many times. V is TRBV20-1 and J is TRBJ2-7; possibly TRBD1 for D (6 bases). There are 13 residues in the CDR3. The V and J ends lost 5 bases and 3 bases respectively, with 14 bases between them. Germline V gives CDR1 DFQATT, CDR2 SNEGSKA (reference sequence). The DNA of the CDR3 is TGCAGTGCTTCCAGGGGCCCCGGCTACGAGCAGTACTTC. Protein product: CSASRGPGYEQYF.

This clonotype was detected a few times. The chain joins TRBV6-2 or TRBV6-3 to TRBJ1-5; 8 bases are a match to TRBD1. The germline gives CDR1 MNHEY, CDR2 SVGEGT. The CDR3 runs to 15 residues. V was pared by 10 bases and J by 4 bases, with 12 bases of the junction left unmatched. This CDR3 is CATTTGGVGNQPQHF. The CDR3 DNA sequence: TGTGCCACCACCACAGGGGGTGTGGGGAATCAGCCCCAGCATTTT.

The rearrangement uses TRBV13 and TRBJ2-7; a weak D match, TRBD1 (7 bases). This CDR3 spans 14 amino acids. The V end was cut by 3 bases, the J end by 2 bases, with 11 bases between. CDR1 is PRHDT and CDR2 is FYEKMQ in the germline V gene (reference sequence). The CDR3 DNA reads as TGTGCCAGCAGCTTGGAGGGGGCGGCCTACGAGCAGTACTTC. Translation: CASSLEGAAYEQYF.

This clonotype appeared a few times. The chain links TRBV7-2 to TRBJ2-3; D is unresolved. V shed 4 bases and J shed 2 bases, with 13 bases lying between them. This CDR3 is built from 15 residues. Germline values: CDR1 SGHTA, CDR2 FQGNSA. The CDR3 is CASSSLRVLTDTQYF. The DNA for the CDR3 is TGTGCCAGCAGCTCGCTTAGGGTGCTCACAGATACGCAGTATTTT. The full variable domain, its missing parts supplied by reference TRBV7-2 and TRBJ2-3, is GAGVSQSPSNKVTEKGKDVELRCDPISGHTALYWYRQSLGQGLEFLIYFQGNSAPDKSGLPSDRFSAERTGGSVSTLTIQRTQQEDSAVYLCASSSLRVLTDTQYFGPGTRLTVL.

The chain employs TRBV7-8 and TRBJ2-1; tentative D call: TRBD1 (6 bases). Germline V gene data show CDR1 as SGHVS and CDR2 as FQNEAQ. Trimming shortened V by 5 bases and J by 7 bases, and 12 bases separated the two germline ends. CDR3 length: 13 amino acids. CDR3 sequence (DNA): TGTGCCAGCAGCCCCGACACAGGGAATGAGCAGTTCTTC. Translated, it gives CASSPDTGNEQFF.

The genes are TRBV18 and TRBJ2-3; D is undetermined. Germline CDR1 and CDR2: KGHSH and LQKENI. The ends were cut back, 3 bases at V and 5 bases at J, with 6 bases in the middle. The CDR3 contains 12 residues. The CDR3 DNA reads as TGTGCCAGCTCACCGACGGGAGATACGCAGTATTTT. It codes for CASSPTGDTQYF.

This clonotype was counted a few times. The chain employs TRBV5-5 and TRBJ2-5, with D unresolved. Trimming removed 0 bases at V and 2 bases at J, with 5 bases between. Germline-derived CDR1 and CDR2 are SGHKS and YYEKEE (reference sequence). The CDR3 is 13 amino acids. CDR3 in amino acids: CASSLAVQETQYF. In nucleotides, the CDR3 is TGTGCCAGCAGCTTGGCGGTACAAGAGACCCAGTACTTC.

Details on this clonotype: Compared with germline, one end of the junction differs, possibly owing to a read error. The chain has TRBV3-1 and TRBJ2-5; a weak D match, TRBD1 (6 bases). This CDR3 spans 13 amino acids. From germline, CDR1 is LGHDT and CDR2 YNNKEL (reference sequence). CDR3 protein: CASSWSGDENQYF. CDR3 sequence (DNA): TGTGCCAGCAGCTGGTCAGGGGATGAGAACCAGTACTTC.

V is TRBV7-2 and J is TRBJ1-3; D is unresolved. CDR1 and CDR2 (germline): SGHTA, FQGNSA. V lost 3 bases and J 2 bases, leaving 8 bases between the germline ends. The CDR3 totals 14 residues. The CDR3 nucleotides read TGTGCCAGCAGCTTTCTCTATACTGGAAACACCATATATTTT. Amino acids: CASSFLYTGNTIYF. The variable domain in full, with the rest retrieved from reference TRBV7-2 and TRBJ1-3, is GAGVSQSPSNKVTEKGKDVELRCDPISGHTALYWYRQSLGQGLEFLIYFQGNSAPDKSGLPSDRFSAERTGGSVSTLTIQRTQQEDSAVYLCASSFLYTGNTIYFGEGSWLTVV.